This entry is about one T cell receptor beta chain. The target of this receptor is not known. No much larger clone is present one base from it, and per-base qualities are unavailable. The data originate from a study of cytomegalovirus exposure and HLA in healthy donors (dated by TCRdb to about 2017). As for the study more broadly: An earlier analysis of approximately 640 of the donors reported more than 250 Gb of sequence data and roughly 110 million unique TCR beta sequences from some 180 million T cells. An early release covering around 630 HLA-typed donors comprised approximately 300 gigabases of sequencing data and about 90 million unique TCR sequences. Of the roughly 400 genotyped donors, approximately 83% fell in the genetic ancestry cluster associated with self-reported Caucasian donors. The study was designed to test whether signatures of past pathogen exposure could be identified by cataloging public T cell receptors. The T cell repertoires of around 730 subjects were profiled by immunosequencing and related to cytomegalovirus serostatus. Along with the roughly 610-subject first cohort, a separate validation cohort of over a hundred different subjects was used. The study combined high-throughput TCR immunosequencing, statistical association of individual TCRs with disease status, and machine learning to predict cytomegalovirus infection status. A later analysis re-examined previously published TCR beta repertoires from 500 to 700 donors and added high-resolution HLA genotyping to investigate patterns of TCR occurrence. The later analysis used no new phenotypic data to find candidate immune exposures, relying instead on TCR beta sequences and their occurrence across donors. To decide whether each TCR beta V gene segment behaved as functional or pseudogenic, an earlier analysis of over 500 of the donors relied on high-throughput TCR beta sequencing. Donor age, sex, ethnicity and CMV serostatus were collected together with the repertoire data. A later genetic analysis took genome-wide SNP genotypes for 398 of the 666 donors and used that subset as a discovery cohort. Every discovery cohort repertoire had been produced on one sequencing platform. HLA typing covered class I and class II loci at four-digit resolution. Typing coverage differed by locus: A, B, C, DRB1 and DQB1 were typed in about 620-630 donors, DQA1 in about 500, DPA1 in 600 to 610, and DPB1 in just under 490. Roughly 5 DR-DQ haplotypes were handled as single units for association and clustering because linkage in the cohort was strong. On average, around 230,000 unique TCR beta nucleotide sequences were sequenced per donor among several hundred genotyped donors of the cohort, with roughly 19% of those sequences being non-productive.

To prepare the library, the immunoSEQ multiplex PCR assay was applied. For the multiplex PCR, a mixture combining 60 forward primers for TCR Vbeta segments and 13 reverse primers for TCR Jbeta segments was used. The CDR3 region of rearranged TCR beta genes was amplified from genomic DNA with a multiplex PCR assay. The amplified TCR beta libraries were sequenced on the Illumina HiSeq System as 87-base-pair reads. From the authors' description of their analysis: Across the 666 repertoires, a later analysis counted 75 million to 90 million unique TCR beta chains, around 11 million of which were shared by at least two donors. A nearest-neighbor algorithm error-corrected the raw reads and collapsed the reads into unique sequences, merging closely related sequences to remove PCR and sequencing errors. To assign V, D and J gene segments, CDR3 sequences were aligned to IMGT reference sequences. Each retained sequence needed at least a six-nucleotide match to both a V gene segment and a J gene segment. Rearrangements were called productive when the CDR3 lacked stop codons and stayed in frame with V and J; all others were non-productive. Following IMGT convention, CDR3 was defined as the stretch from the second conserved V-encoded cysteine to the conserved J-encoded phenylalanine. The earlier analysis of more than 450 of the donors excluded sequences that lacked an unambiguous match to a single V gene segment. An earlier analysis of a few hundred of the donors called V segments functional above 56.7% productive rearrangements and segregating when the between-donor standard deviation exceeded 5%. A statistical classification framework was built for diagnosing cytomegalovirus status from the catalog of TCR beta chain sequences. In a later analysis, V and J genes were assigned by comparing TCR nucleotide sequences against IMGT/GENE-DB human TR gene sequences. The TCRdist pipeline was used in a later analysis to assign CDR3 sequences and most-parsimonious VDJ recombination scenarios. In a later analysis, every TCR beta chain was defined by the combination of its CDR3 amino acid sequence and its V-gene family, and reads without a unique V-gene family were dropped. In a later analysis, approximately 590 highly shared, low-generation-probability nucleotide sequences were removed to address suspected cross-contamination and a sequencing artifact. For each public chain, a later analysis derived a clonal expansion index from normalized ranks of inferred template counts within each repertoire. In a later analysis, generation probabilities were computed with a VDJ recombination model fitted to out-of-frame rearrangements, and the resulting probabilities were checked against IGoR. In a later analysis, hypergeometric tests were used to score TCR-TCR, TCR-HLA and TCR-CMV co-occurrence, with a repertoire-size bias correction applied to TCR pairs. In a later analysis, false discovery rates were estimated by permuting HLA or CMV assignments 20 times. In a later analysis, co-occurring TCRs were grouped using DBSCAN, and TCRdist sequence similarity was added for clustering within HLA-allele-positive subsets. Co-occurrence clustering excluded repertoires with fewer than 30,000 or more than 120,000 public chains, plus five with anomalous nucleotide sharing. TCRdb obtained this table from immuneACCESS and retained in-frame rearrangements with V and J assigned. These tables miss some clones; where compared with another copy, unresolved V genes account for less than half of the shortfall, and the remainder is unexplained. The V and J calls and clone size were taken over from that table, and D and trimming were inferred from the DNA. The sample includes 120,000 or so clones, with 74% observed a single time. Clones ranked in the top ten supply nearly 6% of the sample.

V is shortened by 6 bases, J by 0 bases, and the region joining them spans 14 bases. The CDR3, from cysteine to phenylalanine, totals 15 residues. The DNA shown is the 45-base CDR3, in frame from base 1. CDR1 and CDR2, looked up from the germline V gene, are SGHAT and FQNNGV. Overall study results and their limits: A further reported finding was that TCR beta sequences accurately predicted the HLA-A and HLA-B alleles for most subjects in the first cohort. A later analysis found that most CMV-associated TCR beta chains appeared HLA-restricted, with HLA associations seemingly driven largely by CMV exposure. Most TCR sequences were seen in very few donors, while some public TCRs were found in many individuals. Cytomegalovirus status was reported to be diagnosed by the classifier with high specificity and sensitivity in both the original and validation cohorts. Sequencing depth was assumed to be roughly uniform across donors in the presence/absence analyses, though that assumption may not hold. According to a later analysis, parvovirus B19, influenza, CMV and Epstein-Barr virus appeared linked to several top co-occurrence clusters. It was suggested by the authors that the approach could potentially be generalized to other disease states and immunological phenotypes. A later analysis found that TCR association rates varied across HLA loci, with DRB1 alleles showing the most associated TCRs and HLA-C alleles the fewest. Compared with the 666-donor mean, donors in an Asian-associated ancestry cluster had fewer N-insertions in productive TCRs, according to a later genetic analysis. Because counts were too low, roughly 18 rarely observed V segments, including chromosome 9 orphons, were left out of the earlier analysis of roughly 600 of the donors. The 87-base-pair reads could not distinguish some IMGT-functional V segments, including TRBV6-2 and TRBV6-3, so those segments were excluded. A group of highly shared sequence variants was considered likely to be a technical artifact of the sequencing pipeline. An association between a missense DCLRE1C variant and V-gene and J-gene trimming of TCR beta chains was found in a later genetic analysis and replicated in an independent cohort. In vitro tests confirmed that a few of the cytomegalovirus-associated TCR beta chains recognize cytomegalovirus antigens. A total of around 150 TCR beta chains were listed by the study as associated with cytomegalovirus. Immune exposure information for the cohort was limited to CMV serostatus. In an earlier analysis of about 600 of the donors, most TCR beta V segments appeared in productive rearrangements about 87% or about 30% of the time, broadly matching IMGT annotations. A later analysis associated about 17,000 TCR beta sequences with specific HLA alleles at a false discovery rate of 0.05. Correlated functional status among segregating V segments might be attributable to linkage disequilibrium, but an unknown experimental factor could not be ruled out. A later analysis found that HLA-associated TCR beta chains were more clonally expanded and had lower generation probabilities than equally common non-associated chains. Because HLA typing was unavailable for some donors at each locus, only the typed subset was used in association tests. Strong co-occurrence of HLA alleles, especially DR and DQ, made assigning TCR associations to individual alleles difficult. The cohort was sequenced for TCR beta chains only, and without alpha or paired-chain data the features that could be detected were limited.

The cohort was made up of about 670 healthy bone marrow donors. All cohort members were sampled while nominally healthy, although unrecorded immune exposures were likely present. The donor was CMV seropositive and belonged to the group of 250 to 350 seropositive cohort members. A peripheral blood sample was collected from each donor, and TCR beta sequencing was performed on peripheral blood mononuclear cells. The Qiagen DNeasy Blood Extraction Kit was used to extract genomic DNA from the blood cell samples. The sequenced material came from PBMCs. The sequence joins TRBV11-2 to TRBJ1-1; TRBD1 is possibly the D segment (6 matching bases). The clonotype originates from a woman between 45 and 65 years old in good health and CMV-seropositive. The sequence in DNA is TGTGCCAGCAGTTACGGACAGACTGTGAACACTGAAGCTTTCTTT. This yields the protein CASSYGQTVNTEAFF.